This T cell receptor beta chain was profiled in a study of chemoradiotherapy in HPV16-positive cancers. Study details: A couple of HPV16-positive patients' cells yielded candidate HPV-specific clones and common motifs. Study-wide results and caveats: Non-HPV-specific T cells did not expand in tumors during treatment, whereas candidate HPV-specific clones and E7-related motifs did.

As regards this clone: Its antigen is unknown.

The protocol was immunoSEQ multiplex PCR, while the TCRdb copy is restricted to in-frame clones and leaves out a portion. The sample has approximately 8,800 clones, around two thirds seen once. Collection of the sample occurred from a patient who underwent chemoradiotherapy. This clonotype was sampled from a human donor with HPV-associated anogenital cancer.

The CDR3 nucleotides are TGTGCCAGCAGCAGGACAGGAACTAGCTCCTACGAGCAGTACTTC. This gives the protein CASSRTGTSSYEQYF. This sequence joins TRBV7-2 and TRBJ2-7; 7 nucleotides agree with TRBD1. The V segment lost 5 bases and the J segment 0 bases; nucleotides outside the gene matches: 7. This CDR3 contains 15 residues. CDR1 SGHTA and CDR2 FQGNSA come from the germline V gene.